This passage covers 9 T cell receptor beta chains from one sample sequenced in a study of a mutant IDH1 vaccine in newly diagnosed glioma. Clones were sequenced by immunoSEQ multiplex PCR, and TCRdb holds only the in-frame ones, with some missing. The profile shows 85,000 to 100,000 clones, around 80% of them singletons. Time point indicated: baseline, week 1 (first vaccination visit). Treatment defined: pre-vaccination baseline after standard-of-care therapy. This specimen consisted of PBMCs, obtained from a glioma patient treated with radiotherapy, temozolomide or both. The receptors here all came from a man aged 40-49 years with glioma.

V usage is TRBV7-2 and J usage is TRBJ2-1, with 9 bases that match TRBD2. The CDR3 covers 16 residues. Germline V gene sequence: CDR1 SGHTA, CDR2 FQGNSA. V was pared by 5 bases and J by 7 bases, with 12 bases of the junction left unmatched. CDR3 residues: CASSPPAGGAANEQFF. In DNA form, the CDR3 reads TGTGCCAGCAGCCCGCCGGCGGGGGGGGCAGCGAATGAGCAGTTCTTC.

This chain joins TRBV7-6 and TRBJ2-6; 10 nucleotides line up with TRBD1. V lost 5 bases to trimming and J lost 0 bases; unmatched junction nucleotides: 7. The CDR3 consists of 18 residues. Per the germline V gene, CDR1 is SGHVS and CDR2 is FNYEAQ. The CDR3 coding sequence is TGTGCCAGCAGCCCACGACAGGGGGCCTTCTCTGGGGCCAACGTCCTGACTTTC. Amino acid sequence: CASSPRQGAFSGANVLTF.

The chain employs TRBV7-2 and TRBJ1-5; D is perhaps TRBD1 (5 bases). With 2 bases removed from V and 6 bases from J, the gap between germline ends came to 11 bases. The CDR3 is 14 residues long. The germline gives CDR1 SGHTA, CDR2 FQGNSA. CDR3 nucleotide sequence: TGTGCCAGCAGCTTACAGGGAGGAGCTCAGCCCCAGCATTTT. It encodes CASSLQGGAQPQHF.

The DNA for the CDR3 is TGTGCCTCCTACGGAATAGCCAAAAACATTCAGTACTTC. It yields the protein CASYGIAKNIQYF. The chain employs TRBV28 and TRBJ2-4; no clear D gene. CDR1 and CDR2 from the germline V gene are MDHEN and SYDVKM. V was pared by 11 bases and J by 0 bases, with 11 bases between. This CDR3 is 13 amino acids long.

The V call is TRBV5-4, the J call TRBJ2-3, with no clear D. The V gene lost 4 bases and the J gene lost 2 bases, with 5 bases spanning the gap. The CDR3 length is 12 residues. Germline values: CDR1 SGHNT, CDR2 YYREEE (reference sequence). The CDR3 coding sequence is TGTGCCAGCAGCCGATACACAGATACGCAGTATTTT. Its translation is CASSRYTDTQYF.

The rearrangement links TRBV11-2 to TRBJ2-5, with D tentatively TRBD2 (5 bases). This CDR3 has 16 amino acids. CDR1 is SGHAT, CDR2 FQNNGV, per germline. With 8 bases removed from V and 6 bases from J, the gap between germline ends came to 25 bases. The CDR3 is CASQLTRGLPRKTQYF. CDR3 in DNA: TGTGCCAGCCAGCTCACCCGCGGACTCCCGCGGAAGACCCAGTACTTC. The full variable domain, completed using reference TRBV11-2 and TRBJ2-5, is EAGVAQSPRYKIIEKRQSVAFWCNPISGHATLYWYQQILGQGPKLLIQFQNNGVVDDSQLPKDRFSAERLKGVDSTLKIQPAKLEDSAVYLCASQLTRGLPRKTQYFGPGTRLLVL.

The gene calls are TRBV15 and TRBJ2-6, with D possibly TRBD1 on 6 matching bases. Trimming stripped 5 bases from V and 4 bases from J, with 15 bases between. From germline, CDR1 is LNHNV and CDR2 YYDKDF (reference sequence). The CDR3 contains 16 residues. CDR3 bases: TGTGCCACCAGCTCTTCCAGGGGTTCCGGGGCCAACGTCCTGACTTTC. It translates to CATSSSRGSGANVLTF.

This clone was detected once. The chain is built from TRBV4-3 and TRBJ1-2; 8 bases map to TRBD1. From germline, CDR1 is LGHNA and CDR2 YSLEER. V lost 4 bases and J lost 6; bases outside the gene matches: 10. This CDR3 spans 15 amino acids. This CDR3 reads CASSLGGTGGHGYTF. CDR3 nucleotides: TGCGCCAGCAGCCTAGGGGGCACAGGGGGTCATGGCTACACCTTC.

The gene calls are TRBV4-3 and TRBJ2-1; TRBD2 aligns across 12 bases. The V gene end was trimmed by 1 base and the J gene end by 3 bases; junction bases not matched to a gene: 1. The CDR3 loop spans 16 amino acids. Germline CDR1 is LGHNA and CDR2 is YSLEER. The CDR3 bases are TGCGCCAGCAGCCAAGGACTAGCGGGGGACTACAATGAGCAGTTCTTC. This encodes CASSQGLAGDYNEQFF.